This TCR beta chain was documented in a study of Graves' ophthalmopathy and Graves' hyperthyroidism. Notes on the study in general: For separating ophthalmopathy from stable hyperthyroidism, a 13-signature model gave over 85% sensitivity and 65% to 82% specificity.

The sample holds many counts of this clonotype. Its antigen is not known. Amplification of TCR beta CDR3 regions used RNA transcripts. First-round RT-PCR used HTBI primers; second-round multiplex PCR followed. MiXCR, run by TCRdb on the multiplex PCR reads, gives a single entry per CDR3 protein. Of over 150,000 distinct CDR3 sequences listed, less than 45% are singletons. There are 14 residues in the CDR3. Trimming took 2 bases from V and 1 from J, leaving 8 bases between them. Ophthalmopathy donors were characterized by moderate-to-severe activity, CAS of at least 3, NOSPECS of at least 4, and duration under 3 months.

Sequencing input: peripheral blood. The TCR comes from a woman aged 40 to 50 with Graves' ophthalmopathy. This chain links TRBV12-3 or TRBV12-4 with TRBJ1-1; no clear D. The CDR3 loop reads CASSLMAANTEAFF. As DNA, the CDR3 is TGTGCCAGCAGTTTAATGGCGGCGAACACTGAAGCTTTCTTT.